This passage covers 21 T cell receptor beta chains from one sample sequenced in a study of cytomegalovirus exposure and HLA in healthy donors. The PCR used 60 Vbeta and 13 Jbeta primers. Profiled with immunoSEQ multiplex PCR; TCRdb holds only in-frame clones, not every one. Of some 130,000 clones listed, 60% to 80% are singletons. The sample consisted of PBMCs. These receptors were obtained from a female donor in good health and CMV-seronegative.

The DNA for the CDR3 is TGTGCCAGCAGTGAAGACTACCTCACAGATACGCAGTATTTT. The encoded protein is CASSEDYLTDTQYF. The chain combines TRBV6-1 with TRBJ2-3; D gene uncertain. V shed 1 base and J shed 2 bases, with 7 bases lying between them. This CDR3 has 14 amino acids. Per the germline V gene, CDR1 is MNHNS and CDR2 is SASEGT.

This chain links TRBV11-3 with TRBJ2-7; D possibly corresponds to TRBD2 (5 bases). V was trimmed by 0 bases and J by 7 bases, leaving 16 bases between them. The CDR3 extends over 15 amino acids. Germline values: CDR1 SGHNT, CDR2 YENEEA. CDR3 sequence: CASSLDGDSEGEQYF. In nucleotides, the CDR3 is TGTGCCAGCAGCTTAGATGGGGATAGTGAGGGAGAGCAGTACTTC.

A few counts support this clone. The CDR3 protein is CASSVSSTDTQYF. The CDR3 coding sequence is TGTGCCAGCAGCGTATCTAGCACAGATACGCAGTATTTT. The V and J genes are TRBV9 and TRBJ2-3; no clear D gene. The CDR3 length is 13 residues. Germline V CDR1 and CDR2: SGDLS, YYNGEE. Trimming shortened V by 1 base and J by 0 bases, and 3 bases separated the two germline ends. The whole variable domain, filled in from reference TRBV9 and TRBJ2-3, reads DSGVTQTPKHLITATGQRVTLRCSPRSGDLSVYWYQQSLDQGLQFLIQYYNGEERAKGNILERFSAQQFPDLHSELNLSSLELGDSALYFCASSVSSTDTQYFGPGTRLTVL.

The chain carries TRBV5-6 and TRBJ1-2; D may be TRBD1 (5 bases). In germline, CDR1 is SGHDT, CDR2 YYEEEE. There are 16 residues in the CDR3. The V gene lost 4 bases and the J gene lost 0 bases, with 16 bases spanning the gap. The CDR3 coding sequence is TGTGCCAGCAGCCCGTATTTGGACACATCTAACTATGGCTACACCTTC. The encoded protein is CASSPYLDTSNYGYTF.

Details on this clone: At one end, the junction sequence differs from germline, possibly due to a read error. Other DNA sequences in the same sample also yield this CDR3. The chain employs TRBV4-1 and TRBJ1-2; no clear D. Germline V lookup: CDR1 MGHRA, CDR2 YSYEKL. The CDR3 covers 14 residues. The CDR3 sequence is CASSQASQNYGYTF. CDR3 sequence (DNA): TGCGCCAGCAGTCAAGCTAGCCAGAACTATGGCTACACCTTC.

This clone has more than one count but fewer than ten. V gene TRBV7-3 combines with J gene TRBJ2-3, with D maybe TRBD2 (5 bases). The V gene lost 8 bases and the J gene lost 5 bases, with 8 bases spanning the gap. The CDR3 totals 11 residues. CDR1 is SGHTA and CDR2 is FQGTGA in the germline V gene. The CDR3 spells CASSEGDTQYF. Written as DNA, the CDR3 is TGTGCCAGCTCCGAGGGAGATACGCAGTATTTT.

The rearrangement links TRBV4-3 to TRBJ1-6; TRBD1 might be the D (5 bases). The V gene's germline CDR1 is LGHNA and CDR2 YSLEER. CDR3 size: 17 residues. Trimming took 0 bases from V and 8 from J, leaving 17 bases between them. CDR3 sequence: CASSQDPVGVKDSPLHF. In DNA form, the CDR3 reads TGCGCCAGCAGCCAAGATCCGGTAGGGGTTAAGGATTCACCCCTCCACTTT.

This clone was found a few times. J is TRBJ2-3 and V is TRBV6-5; 9 bases line up with TRBD2. V dropped 4 bases and J dropped 1; count of bases not matched to a gene: 6. Germline CDR1 is MNHEY and CDR2 is SVGAGI. This CDR3 comprises 16 residues. Written as DNA, the CDR3 is TGTGCCAGCAGTTTGGTAGCGGGAGCTGGCACAGATACGCAGTATTTT. It yields the protein CASSLVAGAGTDTQYF.

V and J are TRBV5-6 and TRBJ1-2, with 10 bases lining up with TRBD1. Unmatched junction bases numbered 4, after V lost 2 bases and J lost 3 bases. This CDR3 is built from 15 residues. From germline, CDR1 is SGHDT and CDR2 YYEEEE. This CDR3 reads CASSFPTGGDYGYTF. CDR3 nucleotide sequence: TGTGCCAGCAGCTTCCCGACAGGGGGCGACTATGGCTACACCTTC.

Written as DNA, the CDR3 is TGCGCCAGCAGCTTGGTTGCAGGGAACACCGGGGAGCTGTTTTTT. Its protein product is CASSLVAGNTGELFF. V usage is TRBV5-1 and J usage is TRBJ2-2; D is unresolved. The ends were cut back, 0 bases at V and 1 base at J, with 7 bases in the middle. Germline values: CDR1 SGHRS, CDR2 YFSETQ. The CDR3 covers 15 residues. The whole variable domain, remainder taken from reference TRBV5-1 and TRBJ2-2, is KAGVTQTPRYLIKTRGQQVTLSCSPISGHRSVSWYQQTPGQGLQFLFEYFSETQRNKGNFPGRFSGRQFSNSRSEMNVSTLELGDSALYLCASSLVAGNTGELFFGEGSRLTVL.

The chain is built from TRBV9 and TRBJ2-7, with 10 bases that match TRBD1. The germline gives CDR1 SGDLS, CDR2 YYNGEE. The junction had 7 bases not matched to a gene; V was cut back by 8 bases and J by 5 bases. The CDR3 has 13 residues. The CDR3 DNA reads as TGTGCCAGTGGAGGGGACAGGGGCGACGAGCAGTACTTC. Amino acid sequence: CASGGDRGDEQYF.

V is TRBV27 and J is TRBJ2-1, with TRBD2 matching 12 bases. V shed 3 bases and J 4 bases; nucleotides not matched to a gene: 4. Germline loops: CDR1 MNHEY, CDR2 SMNVEV (reference sequence). This CDR3 is built from 16 residues. The CDR3 here is CASSFATSGGYNEQFF. CDR3 in DNA: TGTGCCAGCAGTTTTGCGACTAGCGGGGGATACAATGAGCAGTTCTTC.

V and J are TRBV27 and TRBJ2-1; 8 nucleotides agree with TRBD1. With V trimmed by 7 bases and J by 3 bases, 8 bases remained unmatched. The V gene's germline CDR1 is MNHEY and CDR2 SMNVEV (reference sequence). This CDR3 has 15 amino acids. The chain's CDR3 is CASTPGTGFYNEQFF. CDR3 in DNA: TGTGCCAGCACCCCCGGGACAGGTTTCTACAATGAGCAGTTCTTC.

The V gene is TRBV9, the J gene TRBJ1-4; 8 bases match TRBD1. V shed 4 bases, J shed 10 bases, and the junction held 9 bases outside the gene matches. CDR3 length: 14 amino acids. Germline CDR1 and CDR2: SGDLS and YYNGEE. The CDR3 bases are TGTGCCAGCAGCTCCCTCGACAGGGGTGGAAAACTGTTTTTT. Translating gives CASSSLDRGGKLFF.

The J gene is TRBJ2-7, the V gene TRBV4-3; tentatively, D is TRBD1 (6 bases). The CDR3 length is 16 residues. With 0 bases removed from V and 3 bases from J, the gap between germline ends came to 15 bases. The germline CDR1 and CDR2 sequences are LGHNA and YSLEER. The CDR3 DNA sequence: TGCGCCAGCAGCCAAGAAAACACAGGGAGTCTCTACGAGCAGTACTTC. Translated: CASSQENTGSLYEQYF.

The chain couples TRBV6-5 to TRBJ2-7, with D possibly being TRBD1 (6 bases). V lost 6 bases and J lost 0, with 9 bases in between. The V gene's germline CDR1 is MNHEY and CDR2 SVGAGI. The CDR3 has 13 residues. The CDR3 nucleotides read TGTGCCAGCAGCCGGGACATCTCCTACGAGCAGTACTTC. Its translation: CASSRDISYEQYF.

The V call is TRBV5-1, the J call TRBJ2-1; 10 nucleotides align to TRBD2. Looked up from germline, CDR1 is SGHRS and CDR2 is YFSETQ. With V trimmed by 1 base and J by 6 bases, 1 base remained unmatched. This CDR3 contains 14 residues. CDR3 nucleotides: TGCGCCAGCAGCTTGTTAGCGGGGGGCAATGAGCAGTTCTTC. This gives the protein CASSLLAGGNEQFF.

V is TRBV5-4 and J is TRBJ2-7; 8 bases fit TRBD2. This CDR3 is 15 amino acids long. In germline, CDR1 is SGHNT, CDR2 YYREEE (reference sequence). With V trimmed by 0 bases and J by 3 bases, 5 bases remained unmatched. CDR3 sequence: CASSLGASGHYEQYF. Written as DNA, the CDR3 is TGTGCCAGCAGCTTGGGGGCTAGCGGGCACTACGAGCAGTACTTC. The full variable domain, its missing parts supplied by reference TRBV5-4 and TRBJ2-7, is ETGVTQSPTHLIKTRGQQVTLRCSSQSGHNTVSWYQQALGQGPQFIFQYYREEENGRGNFPPRFSGLQFPNYSSELNVNALELDDSALYLCASSLGASGHYEQYFGPGTRLTVT.

This chain connects TRBV7-6 to TRBJ1-3; D not resolved. V dropped 0 bases and J dropped 9 bases, with 12 bases sitting between them. This CDR3 is 14 amino acids long. The germline V gene encodes CDR1 SGHVS and CDR2 FNYEAQ. The CDR3 bases are TGTGCCAGCAGCTTAGCTGGCGCCGGGAGCACCATATATTTT. Translated: CASSLAGAGSTIYF.

V gene TRBV9 combines with J gene TRBJ1-4; D perhaps matches TRBD1 (6 bases). With 7 bases removed from V and 6 bases from J, the gap between germline ends came to 19 bases. Germline assignment: CDR1 SGDLS and CDR2 YYNGEE. CDR3 size: 15 residues. CDR3 in amino acids: CASGGAGSRDEKLFF. The CDR3 coding sequence is TGTGCCAGCGGGGGGGCAGGATCAAGGGATGAAAAACTGTTTTTT.

V usage is TRBV27 and J usage is TRBJ1-5; tentatively, D is TRBD1 (5 bases). The length of the CDR3 is 15 residues. V was clipped by 4 bases and J by 7 bases, with 17 bases between them. The V gene's germline CDR1 is MNHEY and CDR2 SMNVEV (reference sequence). CDR3 nucleotide sequence: TGTGCCAGCAGTTCCAGGGATTCGGTTATACAGCCCCAGCATTTT. Its protein is CASSSRDSVIQPQHF.